This record covers a single TCR beta chain. This sample was taken from a study of memory CD8 T cells in hepatitis C reinfection. Study-wide background: A couple of donors resolved primary infection, then developed chronic reinfection. Peak reinfection sampling occurred 3 to 8 weeks after detected reinfection.

V was trimmed by 5 bases and J by 9 bases, leaving 13 bases between them. CDR1 is MNHNS and CDR2 is SASEGT in the germline V gene. The CDR3 sequence is 12 residues long. Time point indicated: peak reinfection, 3 to 8 weeks after reinfection detection. Sorted cells were sequenced directly ex vivo without any in vitro expansion. The Montreal HEPCO cohort supplied donors who inject drugs. At all three reinfection time points, viable CD3+ CD8+ CD45RO- cells from a couple of donors served as controls. The data were produced by immunoSEQ multiplex PCR, yet TCRdb's version contains in-frame clones alone and is incomplete. The profile shows more than 35,000 clones, 85% to 90% of them singletons.

The receptor comes from a young man with hepatitis C virus infection. The chain is built from TRBV6-1 and TRBJ1-1; no clear D gene. Sequences were obtained from naive CD8+ T cells sorted from blood. Here the CDR3 DNA reads TGTGCCAGCAGTTATTCCTCGCGGAAAGCTTTCTTT. As protein: CASSYSSRKAFF.